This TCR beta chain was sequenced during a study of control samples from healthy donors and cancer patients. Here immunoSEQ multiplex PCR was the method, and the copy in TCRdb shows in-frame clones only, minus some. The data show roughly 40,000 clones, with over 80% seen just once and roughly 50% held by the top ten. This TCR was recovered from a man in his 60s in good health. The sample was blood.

Here the CDR3 reads CASSQILAGVREETQYF. The CDR3 bases are TGTGCCAGCAGCCAAATCCTGGCGGGTGTTCGGGAAGAGACCCAGTACTTC. The chain carries TRBV3-1 (or the pseudogene TRBV3-2) and TRBJ2-5; a weak D match, TRBD2 (5 bases). V was pared by 2 bases and J by 3 bases, with 19 bases between. CDR3 length: 17 amino acids. CDR1 LGHDT and CDR2 YNNKEL come from the germline V gene (reference sequence).